Listed below are T cell receptor beta chains from one sample, sequenced in a study of cytomegalovirus exposure and HLA in healthy donors. The protocol was immunoSEQ multiplex PCR, while the TCRdb copy is restricted to in-frame clones and leaves out a portion. The top ten hold 4.5% of the sample, which has 150,000 to 200,000 clones, approximately 67% seen once. Sequencing used PBMCs. The receptors come from a woman between 18 and 30 years old in good health and CMV-seropositive. Both conserved end residues are part of each CDR3. Each record gives: clone size, CDR3 length, D gene, V gene, J gene, CDR3 DNA, CDR3 protein. A D gene is named only where the DNA matches it firmly. Only part of the rows carry a size: once, few, many, or a class if the clone is expanded.

abundance: NA
len: 15
d_gene: NA
v_gene: TRBV11-1
j_gene: TRBJ2-1
CDR3nt: TGTGCCAGCAGCTTAGGTCGGGGGGCTTGGGATGAGCAGTTCTTC
CDR3aa: CASSLGRGAWDEQFF

abundance: NA
len: 17
d_gene: NA
v_gene: TRBV21-1
j_gene: TRBJ1-5
CDR3nt: TGTGCCAGCAGCAAAGATCGGACGGGGGATAGCAATCAGCCCCAGCATTTT
CDR3aa: CASSKDRTGDSNQPQHF

abundance: few
len: 14
d_gene: TRBD1
v_gene: TRBV9
j_gene: TRBJ1-1
CDR3nt: TGTGCCAGCAGCGTGTCAGGGGGCGGCACTGAAGCTTTCTTT
CDR3aa: CASSVSGGGTEAFF

abundance: NA
len: 16
d_gene: NA
v_gene: TRBV10-1
j_gene: TRBJ2-1
CDR3nt: TGCGCCAGCAGTGAAAGGTCGGGAGAATCCTACAATGAGCAGTTCTTC
CDR3aa: CASSERSGESYNEQFF

abundance: NA
len: 14
d_gene: NA
v_gene: TRBV7-9
j_gene: TRBJ1-2
CDR3nt: TGTGCCAGCAGCTTAGCCCGTTGGCGCGGTGGCTACACCTTC
CDR3aa: CASSLARWRGGYTF

abundance: NA
len: 14
d_gene: TRBD1
v_gene: TRBV27
j_gene: TRBJ2-7
CDR3nt: TGTGCCAGCAGTTTAACGGACAGGGATAACGAGCAGTACTTC
CDR3aa: CASSLTDRDNEQYF

abundance: NA
len: 12
d_gene: NA
v_gene: TRBV5-8
j_gene: TRBJ1-2
CDR3nt: TGTGCCAGCAGCTTGGGGCCCTATGGCTACACCTTC
CDR3aa: CASSLGPYGYTF

abundance: few
len: 12
d_gene: NA
v_gene: TRBV9
j_gene: TRBJ2-3
CDR3nt: TGTGCCAGCAGCGTAGCTCTTGATACGCAGTATTTT
CDR3aa: CASSVALDTQYF

abundance: few
len: 15
d_gene: TRBD2
v_gene: TRBV5-1
j_gene: TRBJ2-5
CDR3nt: TGCGCCAGCAGCCAGCAGACTAGCGGGCAAGAGACCCAGTACTTC
CDR3aa: CASSQQTSGQETQYF

abundance: NA
len: 15
d_gene: NA
v_gene: TRBV10-3
j_gene: TRBJ1-1
CDR3nt: TGTGCCATCAGTAGCCCGAGCACAGGGAACACTGAAGCTTTCTTT
CDR3aa: CAISSPSTGNTEAFF

abundance: NA
len: 14
d_gene: NA
v_gene: TRBV6-1
j_gene: TRBJ1-1
CDR3nt: TGTGCCAGCCCCACCCTAGGAACCTACACTGAAGCTTTCTTT
CDR3aa: CASPTLGTYTEAFF

abundance: few
len: 16
d_gene: NA
v_gene: TRBV6-6
j_gene: TRBJ2-7
CDR3nt: TGTGCCAGCAGTTACTCGATACAGGCAGCTCCTAACGAGCAGTACTTC
CDR3aa: CASSYSIQAAPNEQYF

abundance: NA
len: 15
d_gene: TRBD1
v_gene: TRBV10-2
j_gene: TRBJ1-2
CDR3nt: TGCGCCAGCAGGGCCGGTACAGGGGGCCGGGATGGCTACACCTTC
CDR3aa: CASRAGTGGRDGYTF

abundance: NA
len: 11
d_gene: NA
v_gene: TRBV20-1
j_gene: TRBJ1-1
CDR3nt: TGCAGTGCCCGTTCCTACACTGAAGCTTTCTTT
CDR3aa: CSARSYTEAFF

abundance: NA
len: 15
d_gene: TRBD1
v_gene: TRBV4-1
j_gene: TRBJ2-3
CDR3nt: TGCGCCAGCAGCCAAGGACAGGGGGCTGCAGATACGCAGTATTTT
CDR3aa: CASSQGQGAADTQYF

abundance: NA
len: 14
d_gene: TRBD1
v_gene: TRBV18
j_gene: TRBJ1-1
CDR3nt: TGTGCCAGCTTCAACAGGGGGATGAACACTGAAGCTTTCTTT
CDR3aa: CASFNRGMNTEAFF

abundance: NA
len: 14
d_gene: TRBD1
v_gene: TRBV19
j_gene: TRBJ2-7
CDR3nt: TGTGCCAGTAGTATTTCTCAGGGGGCCTACGAGCAGTACTTC
CDR3aa: CASSISQGAYEQYF

abundance: NA
len: 12
d_gene: NA
v_gene: TRBV7-8
j_gene: TRBJ1-1
CDR3nt: TGTGCCAGCAGCTTGAGGGCTACTGAAGCTTTCTTT
CDR3aa: CASSLRATEAFF

abundance: few
len: 12
d_gene: TRBD1
v_gene: TRBV2
j_gene: TRBJ2-7
CDR3nt: TGTGCCAGCGGGACAGGGGTCTACGAGCAGTACTTC
CDR3aa: CASGTGVYEQYF

abundance: NA
len: 13
d_gene: TRBD2
v_gene: TRBV29-1
j_gene: TRBJ2-7
CDR3nt: TGCAGCGTGGGGAGCGGGAGAGGCTACGAGCAGTACTTC
CDR3aa: CSVGSGRGYEQYF

abundance: NA
len: 16
d_gene: NA
v_gene: TRBV19
j_gene: TRBJ2-1
CDR3nt: TGTGCCAGTAGTATAGGCGGGCGGGGTTGGCACAATGAGCAGTTCTTC
CDR3aa: CASSIGGRGWHNEQFF

abundance: NA
len: 18
d_gene: TRBD1
v_gene: TRBV18
j_gene: TRBJ1-6
CDR3nt: TGTGCCAGCTCACCTCGGACAGGGTCAATCTCCTATAATTCACCCCTCCACTTT
CDR3aa: CASSPRTGSISYNSPLHF

abundance: NA
len: 15
d_gene: NA
v_gene: TRBV9
j_gene: TRBJ2-3
CDR3nt: TGTGCCAGCACCGGTCGGGGAAGTCCCACAGATACGCAGTATTTT
CDR3aa: CASTGRGSPTDTQYF

abundance: once
len: 13
d_gene: NA
v_gene: TRBV25-1
j_gene: TRBJ1-2
CDR3nt: TGTGCCAGCAGTGAACTCGGGGGGCAATACTACACCTTC
CDR3aa: CASSELGGQYYTF

abundance: once
len: 17
d_gene: TRBD2
v_gene: TRBV2
j_gene: TRBJ2-5
CDR3nt: TGTGCCAGCAGCGAGACTAGCGGGGGGCAGGGAGCGGAGACCCAGTACTTC
CDR3aa: CASSETSGGQGAETQYF

abundance: NA
len: 14
d_gene: NA
v_gene: TRBV13
j_gene: TRBJ2-3
CDR3nt: TGTGCCAGCAGCTTAACTAGTTATGCAGATACGCAGTATTTT
CDR3aa: CASSLTSYADTQYF